This TCR beta chain stems from a study of T-cell reconstitution after alpha-beta-depleted transplantation in children. Germline V gene sequence: CDR1 MGHDK, CDR2 SYGVNS. The CDR3 sequence is 16 residues long. V lost 1 base and J lost 0; bases outside the gene matches: 2. Library preparation (for TCRbeta) was performed with unique molecular identifiers. TCRdb fed the PCR reads into MiXCR, producing one record per CDR3 protein. The table includes around 440,000 distinct CDR3 sequences, about a sixth detected once. Study-wide findings and caveats: The authors attributed T-cell counts and diversity one year after transplant mostly to newly produced T cells.

Points on this clonotype: Its antigen is still unknown.

This rearrangement joins TRBV25-1 to TRBJ2-3; 9 positions agree with TRBD1. The source is a boy less than two years old who had a stem cell transplant for Wiskott-Aldrich syndrome, so the T cells may come from the graft donor. The sequenced sample was PBMCs, mostly from graft donor cells, obtained 360 days after TCRalphabeta/CD19-depleted stem cell transplant. The CDR3 sequence: CASSEFGTGSTDTQYF. CDR3 nucleotide sequence: TGTGCCAGCAGTGAATTCGGGACAGGGAGCACAGATACGCAGTATTTT.